The 28 T cell receptor beta chains below come from one sample, sequenced in a study of T cells in Graves' hyperthyroidism and ophthalmopathy (dated by TCRdb to about 2019). The receptor library was made with multiplex PCR. These reads were obtained on an Illumina HiSeq 2000. Amplification of TCR beta CDR3 regions was carried out from RNA transcripts. The first round of RT-PCR for the TCR CDR3 was performed with the HTBI primer set and the Qiagen OneStep RT-PCR kit. TCRdb cleaned the public reads at Q25 with fastp, built clones with MiXCR and kept in-frame beta chains. CDR3 protein sequences are deduplicated, and each keeps its most common genes and DNA. The sample contains 500,000 to 650,000 distinct CDR3 sequences, 15% to 20% of them found a single time. Roughly 50% of the sample goes to the ten largest clones. Sequencing input: blood. These receptors came from a middle-aged man with Graves' ophthalmopathy.

The J gene is TRBJ2-3, the V gene TRBV30, with D maybe TRBD2 (6 bases). V was cut by 6 bases and J by 0 bases, with 13 bases left in between. CDR3 length: 14 residues. Per germline, CDR1 GTSNPN and CDR2 SVGIG (reference sequence). The chain's CDR3 is CACDTGTSTDTQYF. CDR3 nucleotides: TGTGCCTGTGACACTGGGACTAGCACAGATACGCAGTATTTT.

The chain is built from TRBV6-2 or TRBV6-3 and TRBJ2-4; the D gene is possibly TRBD2 (6 bases). The V end lost 4 bases, the J end lost 6 bases, and 13 bases lay between the germline ends. Germline CDR1 reads MNHEY; CDR2 reads SVGEGT. The CDR3 runs to 14 residues. The CDR3 sequence: CASSSYRDLNIQYF. CDR3 nucleotides: TGTGCCAGCAGTTCCTACCGGGACTTAAACATTCAGTACTTC.

The chain uses TRBV7-9 and TRBJ2-5; 8 bases agree with TRBD1. J gave up 3 bases and V 5 bases, and 5 bases lay outside the gene matches. The CDR3 runs to 14 residues. Looked up from germline, CDR1 is SEHNR and CDR2 is FQNEAQ (reference sequence). CDR3 sequence: CASSRTGSKETQYF. The CDR3 nucleotides read TGTGCCAGCAGCAGGACAGGGTCTAAAGAGACCCAGTACTTC.

Ten or more counts support this clonotype. The rearrangement uses TRBV2 and TRBJ1-1; 8 positions match TRBD1. Per germline, CDR1 SNHLY and CDR2 FYNNEI. V was pared by 2 bases and J by 0 bases, with 5 bases of the junction left unmatched. This CDR3 spans 16 amino acids. The DNA for the CDR3 is TGTGCCAGCAGTGAAAGGCAGGGGGCTTTGAACACTGAAGCTTTCTTT. As protein: CASSERQGALNTEAFF.

This clonotype was detected ten times or more. The rearrangement links TRBV6-1 to TRBJ2-7; D is possibly TRBD1 (6 bases). The CDR3 has 21 amino acids. V was cut by 5 bases and J by 3 bases, with 35 bases left in between. CDR1 is MNHNS, CDR2 SASEGT, per germline. The CDR3 region is CASSTGTRIEMGNLKRYEQYF. Written as DNA, the CDR3 is TGTGCCAGCAGTACAGGGACGAGGATTGAGATGGGGAACCTAAAGCGCTACGAGCAGTACTTC.

This clonotype was recorded a few times. The chain recombines TRBV20-1 with TRBJ2-3; 9 nucleotides match TRBD2. V lost 3 bases, J lost 1 base, and 8 bases stayed unmatched. The length of the CDR3 is 16 residues. Germline V CDR1 and CDR2: DFQATT, SNEGSKA (reference sequence). In nucleotides, the CDR3 is TGCAGTGCTAGTGATCGATGGACTAGCGGCACAGATACGCAGTATTTT. Its protein product is CSASDRWTSGTDTQYF.

This clonotype appeared many times. The genes are TRBV7-2 and TRBJ2-3; 8 nucleotides agree with TRBD2. With 11 bases clipped from V and 4 bases from J, the junction kept 11 bases outside the gene matches. Germline CDR1 reads SGHTA; CDR2 reads FQGNSA. The CDR3 has 14 residues. The CDR3 reads CAGQKAGVADTQYF. CDR3 nucleotide sequence: TGTGCCGGCCAAAAAGCGGGAGTGGCAGATACGCAGTATTTT.

At least ten counts were recorded for this clonotype. The chain carries TRBV7-8 and TRBJ2-2; unclear D gene. This CDR3 is built from 13 residues. Deletions cut 5 bases from V and 4 bases from J, with 8 bases between. Germline assignment: CDR1 SGHVS and CDR2 FQNEAQ. CDR3 in DNA: TGTGCCAGCAGCCGATCAAGCACCGGGGAGCTGTTTTTT. Protein product: CASSRSSTGELFF.

The rearrangement uses TRBV29-1 and TRBJ1-3; no definite D call. Trimming removed 3 bases from V and 0 bases from J, with 12 bases in between. Germline values: CDR1 SQVTM, CDR2 ANQGSEA. This CDR3 is 15 amino acids long. The CDR3 is CSVEGSQSSGNTIYF. The DNA for the CDR3 is TGCAGCGTTGAGGGCAGCCAATCCTCTGGAAACACCATATATTTT.

This clonotype was counted only a few times. The gene calls are TRBV5-1 and TRBJ1-5; the D gene is possibly TRBD1 (5 bases). CDR1 and CDR2 (germline): SGHRS, YFSETQ. The length of the CDR3 is 15 residues. Deletions cut 0 bases from V and 6 bases from J, with 13 bases between. The CDR3 here is CASSLAGNVGQPQHF. The CDR3 DNA reads as TGCGCCAGCAGCTTGGCAGGGAACGTGGGTCAGCCCCAGCATTTT.

The rearrangement joins TRBV5-1 to TRBJ1-6, with 7 bases that match TRBD1. CDR1 SGHRS and CDR2 YFSETQ come from the germline V gene. CDR3 length: 15 amino acids. After removal of 5 bases from V and 7 bases from J, the junction contained 9 bases not matched to a gene. This chain's CDR3 is CASRTIGTENSPLHF. CDR3 sequence (DNA): TGCGCCAGCAGAACGATCGGGACAGAAAATTCACCCCTCCACTTT.

This clonotype was counted a few times. The CDR3 nucleotides read TGCAGTGCTACCATTAGACAGGGGATAGGCGAGCAGTACTTC. Translating it yields CSATIRQGIGEQYF. V and J are TRBV20-1 and TRBJ2-7; TRBD1 agrees at 8 bases. Trimming at V came to 4 bases and at J to 6 bases, leaving 11 bases not matched to a gene. The CDR3 spans 14 residues. CDR1 and CDR2 from the germline V gene are DFQATT and SNEGSKA (reference sequence).

The sample holds many counts of this clonotype. Here the CDR3 DNA reads TGCGCCAGCAGGGAAAGAGAATCGACAGGCGAGCAGTACTTC. Protein product: CASRERESTGEQYF. The chain employs TRBV5-1 and TRBJ2-7; possible D gene TRBD1, 6 bases. CDR3 size: 14 residues. The V and J ends lost 5 bases and 6 bases respectively, with 18 bases between them. Germline CDR1 is SGHRS and CDR2 is YFSETQ.

This clonotype has a handful of counts. Here the CDR3 DNA reads TGTGCCAGCAGTTACCCGGAGACCTACGAGCAGTACTTC. Translating gives CASSYPETYEQYF. This chain uses TRBV6-2 or TRBV6-3 with TRBJ2-7; no reliable D call. The CDR3 has 13 residues. The germline V and J ends were trimmed by 2 bases and 2 bases, with 7 bases remaining between them. The V gene's germline CDR1 is MNHEY and CDR2 SVGEGT.

In this sample, this clonotype turned up a few times. The rearrangement uses TRBV20-1 and TRBJ1-4, with TRBD1 as a possible D gene (6 bases). CDR3 length: 15 amino acids. The germline CDR1 and CDR2 sequences are DFQATT and SNEGSKA (reference sequence). Trimming pared 5 bases from V and 3 bases from J, leaving 16 bases between. Here the CDR3 DNA reads TGCAGTGCTCCGGGAGGGGCAGGGGCTAATGAAAAACTGTTTTTT. Protein product: CSAPGGAGANEKLFF.

The J gene is TRBJ1-1, the V gene TRBV5-1; 10 bases match TRBD1. This CDR3 contains 15 residues. Germline-derived CDR1 and CDR2 are SGHRS and YFSETQ. With 3 bases clipped from V and 3 bases from J, the junction kept 5 bases outside the gene matches. The CDR3 DNA follows: TGCGCCAGCAGCTCAGGACAGGGGGGGTACACTGAAGCTTTCTTT. Protein: CASSSGQGGYTEAFF.

The V call is TRBV15, the J call TRBJ2-7; 10 bases match TRBD1. The CDR3 is 14 amino acids. V gave up 6 bases and J gave up 2 bases; unmatched junction bases: 4. Germline values: CDR1 LNHNV, CDR2 YYDKDF (reference sequence). Here the CDR3 reads CATSRDRGTYEQYF. For the CDR3, the DNA is TGTGCCACCAGTCGGGACAGGGGAACCTACGAGCAGTACTTC.

The gene calls are TRBV7-9 and TRBJ2-7; possibly TRBD1 or TRBD2 for D (6 bases each). Trimming shortened V by 8 bases and J by 7 bases, and 18 bases separated the two germline ends. The germline V gene encodes CDR1 SEHNR and CDR2 FQNEAQ (reference sequence). CDR3 length: 13 residues. The CDR3 DNA sequence: TGTGCCAGCCAGGGGCAGGGAGGTTGGGAGCAGTACTTC. It codes for CASQGQGGWEQYF.

This clonotype was observed a handful of times. J is TRBJ2-7 and V is TRBV7-9; D perhaps matches TRBD2 (6 bases). The CDR3 sequence is 16 residues long. Germline V lookup: CDR1 SEHNR, CDR2 FQNEAQ (reference sequence). Trimming stripped 5 bases from V and 4 bases from J, with 21 bases between. The CDR3 region is CASSTQGLGDFYEQYF. For the CDR3, the DNA is TGTGCCAGCAGCACCCAGGGACTTGGGGATTTTTACGAGCAGTACTTC. The full variable domain, in which reference TRBV7-9 and TRBJ2-7 provide the parts outside the CDR3, is DTGVSQNPRHKITKRGQNVTFRCDPISEHNRLYWYRQTLGQGPEFLTYFQNEAQLEKSRLLSDRFSAERPKGSFSTLEIQRTEQGDSAMYLCASSTQGLGDFYEQYFGPGTRLTVT.

This clonotype was seen a handful of times. The chain links TRBV12-3 or TRBV12-4 to TRBJ1-4; TRBD1 agrees at 9 bases. The J segment lost 13 bases and the V segment lost 5 bases, leaving 5 bases of the junction unmatched. This CDR3 spans 12 amino acids. The CDR3 DNA sequence: TGTGCCAGCAGTAAACAGGGGGCTGTACTGTTTTTT. It encodes CASSKQGAVLFF.

The genes are TRBV7-2 and TRBJ2-5; tentatively, D is TRBD1 (6 bases). Germline CDR1 and CDR2: SGHTA and FQGNSA. V lost 5 bases and J 4 bases, leaving 14 bases between the germline ends. CDR3 length equals 14 residues. This chain's CDR3 is CASSREQGRETQYF. The CDR3, as DNA: TGTGCCAGCAGCCGAGAACAGGGTAGAGAGACCCAGTACTTC. Variable domain in full (rest from reference TRBV7-2 and TRBJ2-5): GAGVSQSPSNKVTEKGKDVELRCDPISGHTALYWYRQSLGQGLEFLIYFQGNSAPDKSGLPSDRFSAERTGGSVSTLTIQRTQQEDSAVYLCASSREQGRETQYFGPGTRLLVL.

This clonotype was counted only a few times. The rearrangement uses TRBV4-1 and TRBJ2-3; D remains ambiguous. Deletions cut 1 base from V and 0 bases from J, with 8 bases between. The CDR3 is 15 residues long. Germline V gene sequence: CDR1 MGHRA, CDR2 YSYEKL. In DNA form, the CDR3 reads TGCGCCAGCAGCCAAGCTCTTATAAGCACAGATACGCAGTATTTT. Protein sequence: CASSQALISTDTQYF.

In its sample, this clonotype was seen a few times. The J gene is TRBJ2-5, the V gene TRBV4-3; no firm D call. V lost 0 bases, J lost 2 bases, and 10 bases lay in between. CDR1 and CDR2 (germline): LGHNA, YSLEER. This CDR3 has 15 amino acids. CDR3 region: CASSQDGYSQETQYF. The CDR3 DNA is TGCGCCAGCAGCCAAGATGGGTACAGTCAAGAGACCCAGTACTTC.

This clonotype was detected many times. The genes are TRBV18 and TRBJ2-1, with no clear D. V shed 4 bases and J shed 0 bases, with 16 bases lying between them. This CDR3 is 17 amino acids long. Germline lookup yields CDR1 KGHSH and CDR2 LQKENI. The CDR3 protein is CASSRTNKGHSYNEQFF. CDR3 in DNA: TGTGCCAGCTCACGAACCAATAAGGGTCACTCCTACAATGAGCAGTTCTTC.

On this clonotype itself: One junction end does not reproduce the germline sequence, and a read error may be involved. The rearrangement uses TRBV5-1 and TRBJ1-6; the D is unclear. The CDR3 is 15 amino acids. Germline V lookup: CDR1 SGHRS, CDR2 YFSETQ. The CDR3 region has the DNA TGTGCCAGCAGCGGGCGGAGGGATTTGAGTTCACCCCTCCACTTT. Protein product: CASSGRRDLSSPLHF.

This clonotype was counted a few times. V is TRBV5-4 and J is TRBJ2-1; D is uncertain. The germline CDR1 and CDR2 sequences are SGHNT and YYREEE (reference sequence). Trimming took off 4 bases at V and 9 bases at J, with 8 bases between the two ends. The CDR3 contains 11 residues. The CDR3: CASSVMSEQFF. The CDR3 bases are TGTGCCAGCAGCGTTATGAGTGAGCAGTTCTTC.

The rearrangement links TRBV30 to TRBJ1-5; D may be TRBD1 (5 bases). Trimming pared 2 bases from V and 0 bases from J, leaving 8 bases between. Germline CDR1 and CDR2: GTSNPN and SVGIG (reference sequence). This CDR3 is 14 amino acids long. The CDR3 reads CAWSLDISNQPQHF. The CDR3 bases are TGTGCCTGGAGTTTGGACATTAGCAATCAGCCCCAGCATTTT.

There are many counts of this clonotype. The chain links TRBV13 to TRBJ1-2; D unresolved. The CDR3 is made up of 14 amino acids. V gave up 3 bases and J gave up 2 bases, with 10 bases separating them. The V gene's germline CDR1 is PRHDT and CDR2 FYEKMQ (reference sequence). The DNA of the CDR3 is TGTGCCAGCAGCTTGACCGCGGGAAACTATGGCTACACCTTC. Amino acids: CASSLTAGNYGYTF.